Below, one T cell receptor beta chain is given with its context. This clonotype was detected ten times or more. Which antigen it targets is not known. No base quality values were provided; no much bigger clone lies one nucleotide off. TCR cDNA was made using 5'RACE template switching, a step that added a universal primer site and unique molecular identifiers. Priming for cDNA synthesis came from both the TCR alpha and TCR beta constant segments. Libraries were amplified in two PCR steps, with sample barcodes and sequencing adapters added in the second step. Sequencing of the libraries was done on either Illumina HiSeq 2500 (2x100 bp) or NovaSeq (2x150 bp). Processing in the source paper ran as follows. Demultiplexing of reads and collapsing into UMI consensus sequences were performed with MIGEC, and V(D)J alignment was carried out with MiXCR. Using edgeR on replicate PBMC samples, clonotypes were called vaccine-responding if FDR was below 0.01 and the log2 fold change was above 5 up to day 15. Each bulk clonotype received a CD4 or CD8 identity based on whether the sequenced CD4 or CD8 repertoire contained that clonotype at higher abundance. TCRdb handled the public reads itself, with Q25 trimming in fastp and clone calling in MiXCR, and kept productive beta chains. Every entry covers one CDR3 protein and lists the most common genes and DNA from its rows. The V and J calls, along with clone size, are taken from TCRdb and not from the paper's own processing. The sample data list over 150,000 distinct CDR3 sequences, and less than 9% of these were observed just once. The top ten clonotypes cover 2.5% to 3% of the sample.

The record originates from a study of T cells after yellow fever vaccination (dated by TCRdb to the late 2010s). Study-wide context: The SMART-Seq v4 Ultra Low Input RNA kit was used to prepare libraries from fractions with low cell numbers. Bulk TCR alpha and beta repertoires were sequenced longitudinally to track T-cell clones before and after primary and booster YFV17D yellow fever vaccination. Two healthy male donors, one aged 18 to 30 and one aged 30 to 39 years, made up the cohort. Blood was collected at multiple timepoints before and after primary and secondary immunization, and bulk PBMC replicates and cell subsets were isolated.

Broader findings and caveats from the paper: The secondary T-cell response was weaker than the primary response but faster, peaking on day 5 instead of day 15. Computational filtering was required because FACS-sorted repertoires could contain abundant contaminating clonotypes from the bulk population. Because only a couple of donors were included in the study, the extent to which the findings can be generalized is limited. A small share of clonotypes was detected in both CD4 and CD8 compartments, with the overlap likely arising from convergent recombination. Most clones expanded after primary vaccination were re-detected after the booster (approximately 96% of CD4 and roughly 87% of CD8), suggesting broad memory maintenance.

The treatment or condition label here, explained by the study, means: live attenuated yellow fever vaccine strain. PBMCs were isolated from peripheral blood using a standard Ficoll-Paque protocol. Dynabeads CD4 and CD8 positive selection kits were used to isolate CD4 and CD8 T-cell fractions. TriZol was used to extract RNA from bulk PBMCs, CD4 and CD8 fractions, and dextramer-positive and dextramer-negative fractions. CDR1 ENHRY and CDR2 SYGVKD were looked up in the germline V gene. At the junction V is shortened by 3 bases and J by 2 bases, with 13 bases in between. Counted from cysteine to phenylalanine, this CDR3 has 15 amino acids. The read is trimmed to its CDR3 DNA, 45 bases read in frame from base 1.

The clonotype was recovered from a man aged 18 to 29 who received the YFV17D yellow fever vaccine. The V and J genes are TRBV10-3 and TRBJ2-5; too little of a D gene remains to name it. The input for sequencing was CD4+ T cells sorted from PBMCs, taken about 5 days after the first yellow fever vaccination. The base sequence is TGTGCCATCAGTGACCCTGGACGTGCTCAAGAGACCCAGTACTTC. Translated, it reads CAISDPGRAQETQYF.